This entry is about one TCR beta chain. These data come from a study of blood T cell repertoires in COVID-19. Germline V gene lookup returns CDR1 SGHTA and CDR2 FQGTGA. This CDR3 is built from 18 residues. Trimming removed 5 bases from V and 4 bases from J; junction bases left unmatched: 18. Data came from immunoSEQ multiplex PCR; TCRdb stores just in-frame clones and leaves some out. The sample carries over 100,000 clones, approximately 88% recorded once. V usage is TRBV7-3 and J usage is TRBJ2-5, with 8 positions matching TRBD2. The TCR was taken from a man aged 45 to 65 with acute or convalescent COVID-19. Sequencing was done on a sample of peripheral blood. CDR3 amino acids: CASSGGRGGPDHVETQYF. CDR3 bases: TGTGCCAGCAGCGGTGGTCGCGGGGGGCCAGATCATGTAGAGACCCAGTACTTC.